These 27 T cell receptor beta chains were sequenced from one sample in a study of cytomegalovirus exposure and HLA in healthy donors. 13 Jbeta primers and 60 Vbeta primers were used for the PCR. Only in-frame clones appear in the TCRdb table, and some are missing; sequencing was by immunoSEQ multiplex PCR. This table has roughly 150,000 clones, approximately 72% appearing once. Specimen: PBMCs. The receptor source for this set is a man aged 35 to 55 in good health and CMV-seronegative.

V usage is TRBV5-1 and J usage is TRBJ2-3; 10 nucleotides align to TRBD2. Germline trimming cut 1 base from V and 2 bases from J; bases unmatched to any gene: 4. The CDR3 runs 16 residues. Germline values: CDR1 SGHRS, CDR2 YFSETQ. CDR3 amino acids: CASSLSSGGVTDTQYF. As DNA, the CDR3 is TGCGCCAGCAGCTTGTCAAGCGGGGGGGTCACAGATACGCAGTATTTT.

The DNA of the CDR3 is TGTGCCAGCAGCTTAGGGCCTAGCGGTCTATACGAGCAGTACTTC. Translated: CASSLGPSGLYEQYF. This rearrangement joins TRBV7-6 to TRBJ2-7, with 7 nucleotides matching TRBD2. Trimming removed 1 base from V and 4 bases from J; junction bases left unmatched: 7. The CDR3 is 15 amino acids. Germline V gene data show CDR1 as SGHVS and CDR2 as FNYEAQ.

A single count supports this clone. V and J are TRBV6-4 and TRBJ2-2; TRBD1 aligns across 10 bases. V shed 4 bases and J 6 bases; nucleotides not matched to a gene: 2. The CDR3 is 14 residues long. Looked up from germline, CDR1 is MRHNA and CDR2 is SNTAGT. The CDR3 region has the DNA TGTGCCAGCAGTGTCGGGACAGGGGCCGGGGAGCTGTTTTTT. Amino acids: CASSVGTGAGELFF.

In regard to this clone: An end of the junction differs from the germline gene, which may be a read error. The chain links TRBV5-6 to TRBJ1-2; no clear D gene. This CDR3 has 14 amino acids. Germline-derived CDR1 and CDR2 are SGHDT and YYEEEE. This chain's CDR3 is CASSLSSGVYGYPF. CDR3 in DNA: TGTGCCAGCAGCTTGTCCTCAGGCGTCTACGGCTACCCCTTC. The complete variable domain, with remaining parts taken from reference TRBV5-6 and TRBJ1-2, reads DAGVTQSPTHLIKTRGQQVTLRCSPKSGHDTVSWYQQALGQGPQFIFQYYEEEERQRGNFPDRFSGHQFPNYSSELNVNALLLGDSALYLCASSLSSGVYGYPFGSGTRLTVV.

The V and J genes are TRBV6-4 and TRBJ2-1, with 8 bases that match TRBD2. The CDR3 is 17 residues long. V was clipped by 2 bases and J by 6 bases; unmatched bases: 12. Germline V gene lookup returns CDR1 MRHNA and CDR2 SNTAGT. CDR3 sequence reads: CASSDHGTSGRPNEQFF. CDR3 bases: TGTGCCAGCAGTGACCATGGAACAAGCGGGAGACCCAATGAGCAGTTCTTC.

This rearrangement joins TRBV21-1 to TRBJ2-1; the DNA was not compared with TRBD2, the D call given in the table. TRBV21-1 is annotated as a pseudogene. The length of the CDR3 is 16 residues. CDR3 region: CASSNSNGLPSNEQFF. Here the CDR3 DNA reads TGTGCCAGCAGCAATAGCAACGGCCTTCCGAGCAATGAGCAGTTCTTC.

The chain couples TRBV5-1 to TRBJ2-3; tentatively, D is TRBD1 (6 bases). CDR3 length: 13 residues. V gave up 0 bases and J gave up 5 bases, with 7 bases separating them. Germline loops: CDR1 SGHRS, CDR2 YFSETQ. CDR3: CASSLATGDTQYF. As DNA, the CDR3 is TGCGCCAGCAGCTTGGCGACAGGAGATACGCAGTATTTT.

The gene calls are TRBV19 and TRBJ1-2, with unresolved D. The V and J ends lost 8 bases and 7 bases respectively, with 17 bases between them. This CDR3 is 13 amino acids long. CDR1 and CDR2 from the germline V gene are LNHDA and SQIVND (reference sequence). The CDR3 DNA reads TGTGCCAGTCACCCGCGGGGTCCCCCTGGCTACACCTTC. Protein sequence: CASHPRGPPGYTF.

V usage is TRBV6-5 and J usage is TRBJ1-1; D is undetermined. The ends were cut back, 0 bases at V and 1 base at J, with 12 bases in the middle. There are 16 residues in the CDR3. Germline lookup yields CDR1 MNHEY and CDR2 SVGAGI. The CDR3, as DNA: TGTGCCAGCAGTTACTCCCGAAGTCGTAGGAACACTGAAGCTTTCTTT. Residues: CASSYSRSRRNTEAFF.

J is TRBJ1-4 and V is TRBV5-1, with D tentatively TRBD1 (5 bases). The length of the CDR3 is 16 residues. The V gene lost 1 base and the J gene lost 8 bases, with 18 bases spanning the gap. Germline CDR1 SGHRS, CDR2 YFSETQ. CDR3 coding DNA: TGCGCCAGCAGCTTGATGGCGGTGCCGGGGGTCGAAAAACTGTTTTTT. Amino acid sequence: CASSLMAVPGVEKLFF.

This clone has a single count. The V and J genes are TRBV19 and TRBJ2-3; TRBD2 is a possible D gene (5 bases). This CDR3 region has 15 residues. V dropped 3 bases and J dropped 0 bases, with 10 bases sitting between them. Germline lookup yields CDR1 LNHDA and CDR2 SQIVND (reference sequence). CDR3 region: CASSIWRASTDTQYF. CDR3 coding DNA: TGTGCCAGTAGTATTTGGCGGGCGAGCACAGATACGCAGTATTTT.

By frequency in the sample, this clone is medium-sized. The CDR3 bases are TGTGCCAGCGGATTGTGGGTTGGAAGGGACAGGGGAACCACTAACTATGGCTACACCTTC. Translating gives CASGLWVGRDRGTTNYGYTF. The chain employs TRBV2 and TRBJ1-2; 10 nucleotides agree with TRBD1. CDR1 SNHLY and CDR2 FYNNEI come from the germline V gene. Trimming took 8 bases from V and 0 from J; bases not matched to a gene: 21. The CDR3 contains 20 residues.

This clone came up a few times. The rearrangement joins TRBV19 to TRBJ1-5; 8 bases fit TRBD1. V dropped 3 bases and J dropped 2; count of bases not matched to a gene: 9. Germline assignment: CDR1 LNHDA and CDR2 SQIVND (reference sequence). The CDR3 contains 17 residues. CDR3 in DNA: TGTGCCAGTAGTATTAACGACAGGGGAGAGCGCAATCAGCCCCAGCATTTT. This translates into CASSINDRGERNQPQHF.

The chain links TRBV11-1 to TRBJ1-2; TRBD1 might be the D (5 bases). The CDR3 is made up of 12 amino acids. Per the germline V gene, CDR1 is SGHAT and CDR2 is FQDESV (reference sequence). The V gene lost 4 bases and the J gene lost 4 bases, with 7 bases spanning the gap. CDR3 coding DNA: TGTGCCAGCAGCTCGGGGGTCTATGGCTACACCTTC. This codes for CASSSGVYGYTF.

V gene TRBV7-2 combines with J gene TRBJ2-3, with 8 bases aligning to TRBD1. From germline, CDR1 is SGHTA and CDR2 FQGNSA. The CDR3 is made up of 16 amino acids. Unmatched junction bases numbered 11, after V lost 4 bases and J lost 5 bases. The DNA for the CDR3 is TGTGCCAGCAGCTCAACCAGACAGGGGCCGATAGATACGCAGTATTTT. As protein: CASSSTRQGPIDTQYF.

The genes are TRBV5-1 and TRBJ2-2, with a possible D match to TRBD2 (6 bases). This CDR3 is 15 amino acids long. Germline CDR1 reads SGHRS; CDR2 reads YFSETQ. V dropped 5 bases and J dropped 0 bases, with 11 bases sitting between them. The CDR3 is CASSLGGTNTGELFF. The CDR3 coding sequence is TGCGCCAGCAGTCTAGGCGGGACGAACACCGGGGAGCTGTTTTTT.

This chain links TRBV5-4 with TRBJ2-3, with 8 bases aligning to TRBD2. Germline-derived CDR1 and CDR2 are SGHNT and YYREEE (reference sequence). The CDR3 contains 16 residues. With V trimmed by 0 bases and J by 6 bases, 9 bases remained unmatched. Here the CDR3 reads CASSLVGGGGRDTQYF. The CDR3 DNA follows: TGTGCCAGCAGCTTGGTCGGCGGGGGCGGGAGGGATACGCAGTATTTT.

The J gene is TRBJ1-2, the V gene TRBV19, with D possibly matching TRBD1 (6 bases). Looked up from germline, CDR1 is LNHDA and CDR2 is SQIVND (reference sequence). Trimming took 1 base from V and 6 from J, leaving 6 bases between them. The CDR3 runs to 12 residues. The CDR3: CASSIGGHGYTF. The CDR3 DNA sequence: TGTGCCAGTAGTATAGGGGGGCATGGCTACACCTTC.

The CDR3 nucleotides read TGTGCCAGCAGCTCCACAGGGGAAATATACAATGAGCAGTTCTTC. Amino acids: CASSSTGEIYNEQFF. This chain connects TRBV28 to TRBJ2-1; 7 positions match TRBD1. The CDR3 has 15 residues. The junction had 9 bases not matched to a gene; V was cut back by 6 bases and J by 4 bases. Germline V CDR1 and CDR2: MDHEN, SYDVKM.

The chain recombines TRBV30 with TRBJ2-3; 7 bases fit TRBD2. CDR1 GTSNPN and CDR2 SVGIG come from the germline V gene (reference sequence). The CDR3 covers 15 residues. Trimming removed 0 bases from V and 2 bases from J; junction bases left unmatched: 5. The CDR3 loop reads CAWSVGGSATDTQYF. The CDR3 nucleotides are TGTGCCTGGAGTGTGGGAGGGTCGGCCACAGATACGCAGTATTTT.

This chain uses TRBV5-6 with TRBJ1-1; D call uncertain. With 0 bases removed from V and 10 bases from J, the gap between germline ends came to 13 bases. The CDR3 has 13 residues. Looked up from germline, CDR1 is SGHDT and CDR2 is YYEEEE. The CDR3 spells CASSLAALGVAFF. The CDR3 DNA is TGTGCCAGCAGCTTGGCGGCCCTAGGAGTAGCTTTCTTT.

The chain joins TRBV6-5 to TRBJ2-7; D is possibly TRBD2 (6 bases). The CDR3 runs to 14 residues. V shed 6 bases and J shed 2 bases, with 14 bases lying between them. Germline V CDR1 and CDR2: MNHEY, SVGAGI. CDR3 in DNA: TGTGCCAGCAGGGCGATCGGGAGCACCTACGAGCAGTACTTC. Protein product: CASRAIGSTYEQYF.

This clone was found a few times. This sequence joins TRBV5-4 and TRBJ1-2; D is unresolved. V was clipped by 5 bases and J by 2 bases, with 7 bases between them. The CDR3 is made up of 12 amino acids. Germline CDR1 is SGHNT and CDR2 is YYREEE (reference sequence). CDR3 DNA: TGTGCCAGCAGTCGGTACAACTATGGCTACACCTTC. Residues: CASSRYNYGYTF.

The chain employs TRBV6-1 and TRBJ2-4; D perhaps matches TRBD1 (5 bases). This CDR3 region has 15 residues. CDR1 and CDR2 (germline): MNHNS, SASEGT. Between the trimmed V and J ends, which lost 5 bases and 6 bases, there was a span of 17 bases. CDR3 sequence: CASSPRWARGNIQYF. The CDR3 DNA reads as TGTGCCAGCAGTCCCCGTTGGGCTAGGGGAAACATTCAGTACTTC.

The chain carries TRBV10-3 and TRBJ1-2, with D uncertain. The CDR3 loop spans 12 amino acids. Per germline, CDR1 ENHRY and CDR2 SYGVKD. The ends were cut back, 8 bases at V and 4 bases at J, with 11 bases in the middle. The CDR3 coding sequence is TGTGCCATCCCCCAGAGCGGCTATGGCTACACCTTC. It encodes CAIPQSGYGYTF.

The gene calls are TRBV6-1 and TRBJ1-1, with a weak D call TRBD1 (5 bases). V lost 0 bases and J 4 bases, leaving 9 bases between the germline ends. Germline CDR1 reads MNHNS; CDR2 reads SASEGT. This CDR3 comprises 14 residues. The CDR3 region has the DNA TGTGCCAGCAGTGAAGCGCGGGGGAGCACTGAAGCTTTCTTT. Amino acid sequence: CASSEARGSTEAFF.

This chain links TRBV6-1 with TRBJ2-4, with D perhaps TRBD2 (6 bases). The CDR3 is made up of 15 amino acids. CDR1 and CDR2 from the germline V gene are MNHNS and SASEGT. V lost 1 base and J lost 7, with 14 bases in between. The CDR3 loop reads CASSEGLAGWNIQYF. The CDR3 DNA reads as TGTGCCAGCAGTGAAGGATTGGCGGGATGGAACATTCAGTACTTC.